Each of the 15 T cell receptor beta chains below was sequenced from the same sample in a study of CD8+ T cells in alopecia areata. Extracted RNA was reverse transcribed, and the resulting cDNA served as sequencing template. TCRdb's table, derived via immunoSEQ multiplex PCR, lists solely in-frame clones and lacks some. Of approximately 280,000 clones listed, roughly 64% are singletons. Treatment indicated: oral pan-JAK inhibitor, 5-10 mg twice daily. This specimen was CD4+ T cells sorted from blood, taken at week 24, from a patient treated with tofacitinib. These receptors were taken from a human donor with alopecia areata.

This rearrangement joins TRBV5-6 to TRBJ1-2; D call uncertain. The germline V gene has CDR1 SGHDT and CDR2 YYEEEE. Trimming shortened V by 4 bases and J by 8 bases, and 18 bases separated the two germline ends. The CDR3 is made up of 14 amino acids. The DNA for the CDR3 is TGTGCCAGCAGCCGGCTCCAAGGGTCTGGCGGCTACACCTTC. Translation gives CASSRLQGSGGYTF.

This clone was recorded a few times. The chain carries TRBV7-2 and TRBJ2-5; 12 nucleotides agree with TRBD2. Unmatched junction bases numbered 11, after V lost 4 bases and J lost 5 bases. The CDR3 totals 17 residues. Germline V gene lookup returns CDR1 SGHTA and CDR2 FQGNSA. DNA of the CDR3: TGTGCCAGCAGCTCGAGTATTCTAGCGGGGGGGCGCGAGACCCAGTACTTC. Translating gives CASSSSILAGGRETQYF.

The chain carries TRBV30 and TRBJ1-1, with TRBD1 matching 7 bases. This CDR3 is built from 15 residues. V lost 2 bases to trimming and J lost 2 bases; unmatched junction nucleotides: 8. Germline-derived CDR1 and CDR2 are GTSNPN and SVGIG (reference sequence). CDR3 amino acids: CAWSIRQGGNTEAFF. The CDR3 DNA reads TGTGCCTGGAGTATCCGACAGGGAGGCAACACTGAAGCTTTCTTT.

This clone occurred once. The rearrangement uses TRBV29-1 and TRBJ1-2; TRBD1 is a possible D gene (5 bases). V shed 5 bases and J shed 1 base, with 8 bases lying between them. The CDR3 consists of 12 residues. Germline loops: CDR1 SQVTM, CDR2 ANQGSEA. The DNA for the CDR3 is TGCAGCGTTAATCAGGGTAACTATGGCTACACCTTC. Protein product: CSVNQGNYGYTF.

The chain joins TRBV30 to TRBJ2-5; TRBD1 or TRBD2 may be the D gene (6 bases each). The CDR3 spans 13 residues. V lost 6 bases to trimming and J lost 5 bases, with 16 bases between them. Germline V CDR1 and CDR2: GTSNPN, SVGIG (reference sequence). DNA for the CDR3: TGTGCCTGTCCCCTTAGGGGGAGGGAGACCCAGTACTTC. Protein product: CACPLRGRETQYF.

The V call is TRBV30, the J call TRBJ2-7; 8 bases are shared with TRBD2. V dropped 0 bases and J dropped 7; count of bases not matched to a gene: 11. Germline lookup yields CDR1 GTSNPN and CDR2 SVGIG (reference sequence). This CDR3 contains 15 residues. CDR3 DNA sequence: TGTGCCTGGAGTGTACTAGGGACTAGTCTTTGGGAGCAGTACTTC. Translation: CAWSVLGTSLWEQYF.

This chain uses TRBV28 with TRBJ2-3, with 10 bases that match TRBD1. Germline V gene sequence: CDR1 MDHEN, CDR2 SYDVKM. This CDR3 has 17 amino acids. V lost 0 bases and J lost 3; bases outside the gene matches: 6. CDR3 sequence reads: CASSLWRGTGDTDTQYF. The DNA of the CDR3 is TGTGCCAGCAGTTTATGGCGGGGGACAGGGGATACAGATACGCAGTATTTT.

The chain employs TRBV5-6 and TRBJ2-3; unclear D gene. V was shortened by 4 bases and J by 6 bases, with 12 bases between the two germline ends. The CDR3 extends over 13 amino acids. The germline CDR1 and CDR2 sequences are SGHDT and YYEEEE. CDR3 sequence: CASSAERADTQYF. CDR3 coding DNA: TGTGCCAGCAGCGCAGAACGGGCGGATACGCAGTATTTT.

This clone has just one count. V gene TRBV9 combines with J gene TRBJ2-2; maybe TRBD1 (9 bases). V shed 3 bases and J shed 1 base, with 19 bases lying between them. Germline loops: CDR1 SGDLS, CDR2 YYNGEE. There are 18 residues in the CDR3. The CDR3 loop is CASSATRGGQGNTGELFF. Here the CDR3 DNA reads TGTGCCAGCAGCGCAACCCGGGGGGGACAGGGGAACACCGGGGAGCTGTTTTTT.

The chain links TRBV15 to TRBJ2-7, with a weak D call TRBD2 (6 bases). Looked up from germline, CDR1 is LNHNV and CDR2 is YYDKDF (reference sequence). This CDR3 contains 17 residues. Trimming took off 0 bases at V and 0 bases at J, with 15 bases between the two ends. This chain's CDR3 is CATSREYRSGSSYEQYF. The DNA of the CDR3 is TGTGCCACCAGCAGAGAGTATCGTAGCGGTAGCTCCTACGAGCAGTACTTC.

This clone was recorded a few times. The V gene is TRBV29-1, the J gene TRBJ1-2; possible D gene TRBD1, 6 bases. CDR1 and CDR2 (germline): SQVTM, ANQGSEA. Trimming cost V 4 bases and J 4 bases, with 10 bases left between them. This CDR3 has 12 amino acids. The CDR3 nucleotides are TGCAGCGTTGCCGGGACATCCTATGGCTACACCTTC. Amino acids: CSVAGTSYGYTF.

This chain joins TRBV9 and TRBJ2-2, with 7 positions matching TRBD1. Germline V gene lookup returns CDR1 SGDLS and CDR2 YYNGEE. Unmatched junction bases numbered 9, after V lost 3 bases and J lost 4 bases. This CDR3 is 16 amino acids long. CDR3 sequence (DNA): TGTGCCAGCAGCGCCCAAAGGGACAGCTCCACCGGGGAGCTGTTTTTT. Its translation is CASSAQRDSSTGELFF.

Only one count was recorded for this clone. This chain links TRBV29-1 with TRBJ2-3, with D possibly called TRBD1 or TRBD2 (6 bases each). The V end lost 0 bases, the J end lost 3 bases, and 19 bases lay between the germline ends. The germline V gene has CDR1 SQVTM and CDR2 ANQGSEA. The CDR3 covers 17 residues. This CDR3 is CSVEDFVRGRGTDTQYF. CDR3 in DNA: TGCAGCGTTGAAGATTTTGTCCGGGGGCGCGGTACAGATACGCAGTATTTT.

The chain recombines TRBV2 with TRBJ1-5; a possible D gene is TRBD1 (6 bases). Trimming removed 7 bases at V and 2 bases at J, with 15 bases between. CDR1 is SNHLY and CDR2 is FYNNEI in the germline V gene. The CDR3 sequence is 15 residues long. CDR3 sequence reads: CASTGQSGGNQPQHF. The CDR3 bases are TGTGCCAGCACCGGACAGTCTGGGGGCAATCAGCCCCAGCATTTT.

The rearrangement uses TRBV19 and TRBJ2-7, with D possibly being TRBD2 (5 bases). The length of the CDR3 is 11 residues. Germline V gene data show CDR1 as LNHDA and CDR2 as SQIVND (reference sequence). V lost 10 bases and J lost 2, with 9 bases in between. The CDR3 nucleotides are TGTGCCACTTCGGAGGCCTACGAGCAGTACTTC. It codes for CATSEAYEQYF.